This T cell receptor (beta chain) was retrieved from a study of PD-L1 blockade in urothelial cancer. Looking at the study overall: Administration of atezolizumab to patients began at some point between 2013 and 2014, at 1,200 mg intravenously every 3 weeks.

Libraries were prepared by immunoSEQ multiplex PCR; TCRdb keeps only in-frame clonotypes and omits some of them. The data hold 50,000 or so clones, with roughly 80% observed a single time. Here the sequenced sample was PBMCs, taken around atezolizumab (anti-PD-L1) treatment. The sequence derives from a man in his sixties or seventies with urothelial cancer.

CDR3 DNA sequence: TGTGCCAGCAGATTACAGGGTGACTCTGGGGCCAACGTCCTGACTTTC. Protein product: CASRLQGDSGANVLTF. The V call is TRBV2, the J call TRBJ2-6, with a tentative D call TRBD1 (6 bases). CDR1 is SNHLY, CDR2 FYNNEI, per germline. The CDR3 is 16 residues long. Trimming shortened V by 6 bases and J by 0 bases, and 12 bases separated the two germline ends.